The 6 T cell receptor beta chains listed next were all sequenced from one sample in a study of CD8+CD57+ T cells in acquired aplastic anemia. Sequenced patients had shown CD8+CD57+ cell expansion by flow cytometry. It was genomic DNA that served as the template for profiling TCR beta VDJ and CDR3. TCRdb processed the reads anew with MiXCR; each CDR3 protein has one entry. The sample carries about 150,000 distinct CDR3 sequences, about 48% recorded once. Specimen: sorted CD4+, CD8+, or CD8+CD57+ T cells (not recorded which) from PBMCs. The receptors stem from a human donor with aplastic anemia.

This CDR3 is CAPDAGRTGEQYF. CDR3 nucleotides: TGTGCCCCCGATGCGGGGCGGACCGGCGAGCAGTACTTC. This chain links TRBV10-3 with TRBJ2-7, with D tentatively TRBD2 (6 bases). Germline V gene lookup returns CDR1 ENHRY and CDR2 SYGVKD. The length of the CDR3 is 13 residues. The V and J ends lost 11 bases and 6 bases respectively, with 20 bases between them.

This clonotype appeared many times. The chain combines TRBV2 with TRBJ1-2, with a tentative D call TRBD1 (5 bases). The CDR3 is 13 amino acids. V dropped 9 bases and J dropped 2 bases, with 13 bases sitting between them. Germline CDR1 is SNHLY and CDR2 is FYNNEI. In DNA form, the CDR3 reads TGTGCCAGTCCCGGGGGAGGGAACTATGGCTACACCTTC. Translating it yields CASPGGGNYGYTF.

This clonotype was detected many times. The CDR3 DNA reads TGTGCCAGCAGCCCCCGGTCAGACAGCCCGAGGACCTACGAGCAGTACTTC. Translation: CASSPRSDSPRTYEQYF. The chain recombines TRBV9 with TRBJ2-7; the D gene is possibly TRBD1 (5 bases). Germline CDR1 reads SGDLS; CDR2 reads YYNGEE. Trimming shortened V by 4 bases and J by 2 bases, and 22 bases separated the two germline ends. CDR3 length: 17 amino acids.

This clonotype was seen ten or more times. The CDR3 DNA reads TGTGCCAGTAGTCCTGGTGTTGTTATGGCAGGGCAGCCGAACACTGAAGCTTTCTTT. Translating gives CASSPGVVMAGQPNTEAFF. The chain employs TRBV19 and TRBJ1-1, with D tentatively TRBD1 (5 bases). The CDR3 length is 19 residues. V dropped 5 bases and J dropped 1 base, with 26 bases sitting between them. The V gene's germline CDR1 is LNHDA and CDR2 SQIVND (reference sequence).

The CDR3 bases are TGTGCCAGCAGTGAATCCAACTATGGCTACACCTTC. Translating it yields CASSESNYGYTF. This chain uses TRBV6-1 with TRBJ1-2; D is unclear. The CDR3 covers 12 residues. Germline values: CDR1 MNHNS, CDR2 SASEGT. V was trimmed by 2 bases and J by 2 bases, leaving 3 bases between them.

There are many counts of this clonotype. The V gene is TRBV7-6, the J gene TRBJ2-1, with 15 bases identical to TRBD2. The V gene end was trimmed by 7 bases and the J gene end by 9 bases; junction bases not matched to a gene: 10. The germline V gene encodes CDR1 SGHVS and CDR2 FNYEAQ. The CDR3 has 16 amino acids. The CDR3 is CASNTRGTSGGSEQFF. As DNA, the CDR3 is TGTGCCAGCAACACCAGGGGGACTAGCGGGGGGAGTGAGCAGTTCTTC.